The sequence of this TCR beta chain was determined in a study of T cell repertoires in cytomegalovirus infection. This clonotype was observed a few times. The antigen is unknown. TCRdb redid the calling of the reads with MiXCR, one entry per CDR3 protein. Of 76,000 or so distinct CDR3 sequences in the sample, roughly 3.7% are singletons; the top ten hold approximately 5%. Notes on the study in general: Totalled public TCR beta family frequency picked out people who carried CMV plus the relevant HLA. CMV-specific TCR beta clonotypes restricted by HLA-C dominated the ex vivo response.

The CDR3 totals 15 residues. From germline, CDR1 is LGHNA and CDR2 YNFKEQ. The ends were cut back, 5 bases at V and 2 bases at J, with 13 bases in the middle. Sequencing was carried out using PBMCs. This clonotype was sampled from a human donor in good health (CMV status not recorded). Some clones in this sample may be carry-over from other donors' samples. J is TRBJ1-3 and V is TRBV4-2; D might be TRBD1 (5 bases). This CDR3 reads CASSSTRRAGNTIYF. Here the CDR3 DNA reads TGTGCCAGCAGCTCCACTCGCAGGGCTGGAAACACCATATATTTT.